Listed here are 25 T cell receptor beta chains from one sample, sequenced in a study of cytomegalovirus exposure and HLA in healthy donors. The PCR employed 60 Vbeta primers together with 13 Jbeta primers. The protocol was immunoSEQ multiplex PCR, while the TCRdb copy is restricted to in-frame clones and leaves out a portion. There are more than 200,000 clones in the sample; approximately 79% occur only once, and less than 2% lies in the top ten. Material for sequencing was PBMCs. The receptor source for this set is a male donor in good health and CMV-seronegative.

V gene TRBV28 combines with J gene TRBJ2-7, with TRBD1 matching over 8 bases. The CDR3 is made up of 12 amino acids. Per the germline V gene, CDR1 is MDHEN and CDR2 is SYDVKM. The CDR3 reads CASSFPSTGGRV. DNA of the CDR3: TGTGCCAGCAGTTTCCCCTCCACAGGGGGGCGGGTC.

The chain joins TRBV7-8 to TRBJ1-1, with 7 bases identical to TRBD1. V lost 1 base, J lost 8 bases, and 7 bases stayed unmatched. The CDR3 is made up of 14 amino acids. In germline, CDR1 is SGHVS, CDR2 FQNEAQ. CDR3 amino acids: CASSLDWDSKEAFF. In DNA form, the CDR3 reads TGTGCCAGCAGCTTAGATTGGGACAGCAAAGAAGCTTTCTTT.

The genes are TRBV6-5 and TRBJ1-1, with D possibly being TRBD1 (5 bases). Trimming removed 2 bases at V and 7 bases at J, with 17 bases between. The CDR3 totals 15 residues. Per germline, CDR1 MNHEY and CDR2 SVGAGI. The CDR3 bases are TGTGCCAGCAGTTACGGAGTGGGCAGGGAAGTTGAAGCTTTCTTT. Protein sequence: CASSYGVGREVEAFF.

V and J are TRBV10-3 and TRBJ2-3; 11 nucleotides line up with TRBD1. The CDR3 is 14 residues long. Germline CDR1 reads ENHRY; CDR2 reads SYGVKD. With 10 bases clipped from V and 4 bases from J, the junction kept 7 bases outside the gene matches. The CDR3 coding sequence is TGTGCCACCACTTGGGACAGGGGGGCAGATACGCAGTATTTT. This gives the protein CATTWDRGADTQYF.

The V call is TRBV11-1, the J call TRBJ2-3; a weak D match, TRBD2 (7 bases). This CDR3 is built from 16 residues. Per germline, CDR1 SGHAT and CDR2 FQDESV (reference sequence). V lost 0 bases to trimming and J lost 0 bases, with 10 bases between them. The CDR3: CASSLAAGASTDTQYF. CDR3 nucleotide sequence: TGTGCCAGCAGCTTAGCGGCGGGGGCGAGCACAGATACGCAGTATTTT.

V gene TRBV7-2 combines with J gene TRBJ2-7; TRBD1 matches 9 bases. V shed 7 bases, J shed 0 bases, and the junction held 7 bases outside the gene matches. Germline lookup yields CDR1 SGHTA and CDR2 FQGNSA. The CDR3 runs to 15 residues. The CDR3 DNA follows: TGTGCCAGCACCTTCGACAGGGGGTCCTCCTACGAGCAGTACTTC. As protein: CASTFDRGSSYEQYF. The variable domain in full, with the rest retrieved from reference TRBV7-2 and TRBJ2-7, is GAGVSQSPSNKVTEKGKDVELRCDPISGHTALYWYRQSLGQGLEFLIYFQGNSAPDKSGLPSDRFSAERTGGSVSTLTIQRTQQEDSAVYLCASTFDRGSSYEQYFGPGTRLTVT.

The CDR3, as DNA: TGTGCCAGTAGTATAGTTAGAGACAGACCCTTCTATGGCTACACCTTC. Translation: CASSIVRDRPFYGYTF. The chain couples TRBV19 to TRBJ1-2; possibly TRBD1 for D (5 bases). This CDR3 spans 16 amino acids. CDR1 and CDR2 from the germline V gene are LNHDA and SQIVND (reference sequence). Trimming took off 1 base at V and 4 bases at J, with 16 bases between the two ends.

CDR3 residues: CASSQGTNTEAFF. CDR3 nucleotides: TGTGCCAGCAGTCAGGGGACGAACACTGAAGCTTTCTTT. The rearrangement joins TRBV9 to TRBJ1-1, with a possible D match to TRBD1 (6 bases). The V end lost 5 bases, the J end lost 1 base, and 9 bases lay between the germline ends. Germline lookup yields CDR1 SGDLS and CDR2 YYNGEE. This CDR3 region has 13 residues.

CDR3 in amino acids: CASSLFDRGGTDTQYF. The CDR3 coding sequence is TGTGCCAGCAGTTTATTTGACAGGGGAGGGACAGATACGCAGTATTTT. The chain employs TRBV28 and TRBJ2-3; weak D call: TRBD1 (8 bases). Trimming shortened V by 1 base and J by 3 bases, and 14 bases separated the two germline ends. Germline CDR1 and CDR2: MDHEN and SYDVKM. CDR3 length equals 16 residues. The variable domain in full, completed from reference TRBV28 and TRBJ2-3, reads DVKVTQSSRYLVKRTGEKVFLECVQDMDHENMFWYRQDPGLGLRLIYFSYDVKMKEKGDIPEGYSVSREKKERFSLILESASTNQTSMYLCASSLFDRGGTDTQYFGPGTRLTVL.

The chain uses TRBV10-3 and TRBJ1-1; D perhaps matches TRBD1 (6 bases). With 5 bases removed from V and 6 bases from J, the gap between germline ends came to 25 bases. There are 17 residues in the CDR3. Germline values: CDR1 ENHRY, CDR2 SYGVKD. The CDR3: CAISPGTGTTRDAEAFF. The CDR3 DNA reads as TGTGCCATCAGTCCCGGTACAGGGACCACGAGGGACGCTGAAGCTTTCTTT.

This clone was detected once. The chain recombines TRBV6-5 with TRBJ1-1; D gene unclear. V gave up 2 bases and J gave up 1 base, with 8 bases separating them. Looked up from germline, CDR1 is MNHEY and CDR2 is SVGAGI. The CDR3 totals 14 residues. The CDR3 here is CASSYAEGNTEAFF. CDR3 in DNA: TGTGCCAGCAGTTACGCAGAGGGGAACACTGAAGCTTTCTTT.

The V and J genes are TRBV4-2 and TRBJ2-5; D call uncertain. Germline CDR1 LGHNA, CDR2 YNFKEQ. V lost 1 base, J lost 2 bases, and 5 bases lay in between. This CDR3 is built from 13 residues. CDR3 in amino acids: CASSQASQETQYF. The CDR3 region has the DNA TGTGCCAGCAGCCAAGCTAGTCAAGAGACCCAGTACTTC.

The chain links TRBV28 to TRBJ2-2, with 7 positions matching TRBD1. V dropped 3 bases and J dropped 5; count of bases not matched to a gene: 3. Per the germline V gene, CDR1 is MDHEN and CDR2 is SYDVKM. The CDR3 loop spans 14 amino acids. The CDR3 is CASSLTGLTGELFF. CDR3 DNA: TGTGCCAGCAGTTTGACAGGGTTAACCGGGGAGCTGTTTTTT.

This clone has a single count. The chain joins TRBV30 to TRBJ1-3, with 9 bases lining up with TRBD1. The CDR3 spans 14 residues. Trimming cost V 1 base and J 5 bases; bases outside gene matches: 3. CDR1 is GTSNPN, CDR2 SVGIG, per germline (reference sequence). In DNA, the CDR3 is TGTGCCTGGAGTGCCACAGGGGGCAGAAACACCATATATTTT. Amino acids: CAWSATGGRNTIYF.

Regarding this clone: The sample contains more than one DNA sequence encoding this CDR3. This chain uses TRBV5-1 with TRBJ1-1, with a possible D match to TRBD1 (5 bases). CDR1 and CDR2 from the germline V gene are SGHRS and YFSETQ. This CDR3 region has 13 residues. The V end lost 3 bases, the J end lost 1 base, and 7 bases lay between the germline ends. CDR3 region: CASSSQGNTEAFF. The CDR3 region has the DNA TGCGCCAGCAGCTCGCAGGGGAACACTGAAGCTTTCTTT. The entire variable domain, with the rest obtained from reference TRBV5-1 and TRBJ1-1, is as follows: KAGVTQTPRYLIKTRGQQVTLSCSPISGHRSVSWYQQTPGQGLQFLFEYFSETQRNKGNFPGRFSGRQFSNSRSEMNVSTLELGDSALYLCASSSQGNTEAFFGQGTRLTVV.

Here the CDR3 reads CASSIGEKNIQYF. The CDR3 DNA reads TGTGCCAGCAGCATCGGGGAAAAAAACATTCAGTACTTC. V usage is TRBV9 and J usage is TRBJ2-4; perhaps TRBD2 as D (5 bases). Trimming removed 4 bases from V and 4 bases from J, with 9 bases in between. Germline CDR1 and CDR2: SGDLS and YYNGEE. This CDR3 spans 13 amino acids.

The chain has TRBV6-5 and TRBJ2-7; the D gene is possibly TRBD1 (6 bases). The CDR3 runs 15 residues. The germline CDR1 and CDR2 sequences are MNHEY and SVGAGI. Trimming removed 3 bases at V and 0 bases at J, with 12 bases between. Written as DNA, the CDR3 is TGTGCCAGCAGTTATCTAGGGGGTAGCTCCTACGAGCAGTACTTC. It encodes CASSYLGGSSYEQYF.

The rearrangement joins TRBV5-4 to TRBJ2-7; 7 positions agree with TRBD2. The V segment lost 1 base and the J segment 7 bases; nucleotides outside the gene matches: 5. This CDR3 region has 13 residues. CDR1 SGHNT and CDR2 YYREEE come from the germline V gene (reference sequence). The CDR3 reads CASSLPSGGEQYF. For the CDR3, the DNA is TGTGCCAGCAGCTTGCCTAGCGGCGGGGAGCAGTACTTC.

V gene TRBV5-1 combines with J gene TRBJ2-5; TRBD1 agrees at 10 bases. The ends lost 0 bases at V and 4 bases at J; junction bases unmatched: 0. The germline gives CDR1 SGHRS, CDR2 YFSETQ. The CDR3 totals 14 residues. This CDR3 is CASSLGTGGETQYF. In DNA, the CDR3 is TGCGCCAGCAGCTTGGGGACAGGGGGAGAGACCCAGTACTTC.

This rearrangement joins TRBV4-1 to TRBJ2-1; perhaps TRBD2 as D (6 bases). The CDR3 is 17 amino acids. Trimming cost V 5 bases and J 7 bases, with 24 bases left between them. Germline loops: CDR1 MGHRA, CDR2 YSYEKL. CDR3 coding DNA: TGCGCCAGCAGCTCAAGATCCTTTAGGACTAATCGTAATGAGCAGTTCTTC. This gives the protein CASSSRSFRTNRNEQFF.

The V gene is TRBV30, the J gene TRBJ1-6, with D uncertain. CDR1 GTSNPN and CDR2 SVGIG come from the germline V gene (reference sequence). The CDR3 contains 12 residues. The V and J ends lost 7 bases and 10 bases respectively, with 14 bases between them. For the CDR3, the DNA is TGTGCCTCCCGATTCTGGGAGTCACCCCTCCACTTT. Translating gives CASRFWESPLHF.

The gene calls are TRBV27 and TRBJ2-7, with a possible D match to TRBD1 (6 bases). This CDR3 has 14 amino acids. V lost 5 bases and J lost 3, with 14 bases in between. The germline V gene has CDR1 MNHEY and CDR2 SMNVEV (reference sequence). The CDR3 reads CASSPSIGGYEQYF. Here the CDR3 DNA reads TGTGCCAGCAGTCCCTCCATAGGGGGCTACGAGCAGTACTTC.

The gene calls are TRBV27 and TRBJ2-3; 9 bases line up with TRBD1. In germline, CDR1 is MNHEY, CDR2 SMNVEV (reference sequence). This CDR3 has 17 amino acids. Trimming removed 1 base from V and 1 base from J; junction bases left unmatched: 6. The CDR3 coding sequence is TGTGCCAGCAGTTTATTTGGGACAGGGTTTGGCACAGATACGCAGTATTTT. Encoded protein: CASSLFGTGFGTDTQYF.

In the case of this clone: Other nucleotide sequences from this sample produce the same CDR3. The chain combines TRBV5-1 with TRBJ1-1, with unresolved D. Germline loops: CDR1 SGHRS, CDR2 YFSETQ. The V end lost 0 bases, the J end lost 0 bases, and 6 bases lay between the germline ends. The CDR3 extends over 14 amino acids. This CDR3 is CASSLDRMNTEAFF. CDR3 DNA: TGCGCCAGCAGCTTGGACAGAATGAACACTGAAGCTTTCTTT. The variable domain in full, with the rest retrieved from reference TRBV5-1 and TRBJ1-1, is KAGVTQTPRYLIKTRGQQVTLSCSPISGHRSVSWYQQTPGQGLQFLFEYFSETQRNKGNFPGRFSGRQFSNSRSEMNVSTLELGDSALYLCASSLDRMNTEAFFGQGTRLTVV.

This chain uses TRBV27 with TRBJ2-7, with D perhaps matching TRBD2 (5 bases). The CDR3 totals 13 residues. CDR1 and CDR2 (germline): MNHEY, SMNVEV (reference sequence). The V gene lost 8 bases and the J gene lost 5 bases, with 16 bases spanning the gap. Written as DNA, the CDR3 is TGTGCCAGCGAGGACTTGGGAAACCACGAGCAGTACTTC. This sequence encodes CASEDLGNHEQYF.